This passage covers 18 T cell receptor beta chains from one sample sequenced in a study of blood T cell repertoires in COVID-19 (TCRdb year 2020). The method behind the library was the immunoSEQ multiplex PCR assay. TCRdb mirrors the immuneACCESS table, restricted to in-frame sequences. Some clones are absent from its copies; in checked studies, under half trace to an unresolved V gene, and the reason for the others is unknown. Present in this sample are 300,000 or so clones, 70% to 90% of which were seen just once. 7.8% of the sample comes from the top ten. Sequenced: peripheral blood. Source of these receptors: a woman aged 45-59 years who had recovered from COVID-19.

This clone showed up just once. The CDR3 nucleotides read TGTGCCAGCAGGATAATAGGAGCGAACACTGAAGCTTTCTTT. It codes for CASRIIGANTEAFF. The V gene is TRBV6-5, the J gene TRBJ1-1; D ambiguous. Trimming cost V 6 bases and J 1 base, with 12 bases left between them. The germline V gene encodes CDR1 MNHEY and CDR2 SVGAGI. CDR3 size: 14 residues.

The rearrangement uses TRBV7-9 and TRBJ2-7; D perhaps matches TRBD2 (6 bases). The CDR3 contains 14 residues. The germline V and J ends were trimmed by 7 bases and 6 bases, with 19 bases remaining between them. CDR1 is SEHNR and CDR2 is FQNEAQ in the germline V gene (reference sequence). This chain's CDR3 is CASKVEGRSGEQYF. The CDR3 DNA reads TGTGCCAGCAAAGTAGAGGGGAGGTCGGGCGAGCAGTACTTC.

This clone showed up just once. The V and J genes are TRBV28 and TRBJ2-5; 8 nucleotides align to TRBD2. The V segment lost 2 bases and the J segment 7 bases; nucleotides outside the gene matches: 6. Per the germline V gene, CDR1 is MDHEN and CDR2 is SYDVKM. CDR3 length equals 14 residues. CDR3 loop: CASSLDVLAGTQYF. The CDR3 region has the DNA TGTGCCAGCAGTTTAGACGTTCTAGCGGGGACCCAGTACTTC.

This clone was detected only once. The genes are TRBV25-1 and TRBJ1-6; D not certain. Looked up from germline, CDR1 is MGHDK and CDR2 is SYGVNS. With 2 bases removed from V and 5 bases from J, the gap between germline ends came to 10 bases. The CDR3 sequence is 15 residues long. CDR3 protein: CASSERGTNNSPLHF. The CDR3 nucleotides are TGTGCCAGCAGTGAAAGAGGCACTAATAATTCACCCCTCCACTTT.

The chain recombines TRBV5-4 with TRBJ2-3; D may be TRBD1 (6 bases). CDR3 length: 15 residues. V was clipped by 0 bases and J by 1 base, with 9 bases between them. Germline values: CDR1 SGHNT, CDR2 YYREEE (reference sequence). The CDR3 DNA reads TGTGCCAGCAGCTTGGGGGCAGGGGGCACAGATACGCAGTATTTT. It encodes CASSLGAGGTDTQYF. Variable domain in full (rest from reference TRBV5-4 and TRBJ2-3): ETGVTQSPTHLIKTRGQQVTLRCSSQSGHNTVSWYQQALGQGPQFIFQYYREEENGRGNFPPRFSGLQFPNYSSELNVNALELDDSALYLCASSLGAGGTDTQYFGPGTRLTVL.

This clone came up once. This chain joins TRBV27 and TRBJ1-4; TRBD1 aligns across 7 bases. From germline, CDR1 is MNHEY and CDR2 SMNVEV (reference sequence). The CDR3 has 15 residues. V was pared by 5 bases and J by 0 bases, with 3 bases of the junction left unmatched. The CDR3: CASSKGQTTNEKLFF. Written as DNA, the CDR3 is TGTGCCAGCAGTAAGGGACAGACAACTAATGAAAAACTGTTTTTT.

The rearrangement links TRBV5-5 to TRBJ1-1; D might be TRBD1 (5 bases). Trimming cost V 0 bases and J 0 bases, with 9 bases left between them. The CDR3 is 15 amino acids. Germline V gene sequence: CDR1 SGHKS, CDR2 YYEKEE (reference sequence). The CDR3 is CASSLDDSLNTEAFF. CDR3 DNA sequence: TGTGCCAGCAGCTTGGATGACAGCTTGAACACTGAAGCTTTCTTT.

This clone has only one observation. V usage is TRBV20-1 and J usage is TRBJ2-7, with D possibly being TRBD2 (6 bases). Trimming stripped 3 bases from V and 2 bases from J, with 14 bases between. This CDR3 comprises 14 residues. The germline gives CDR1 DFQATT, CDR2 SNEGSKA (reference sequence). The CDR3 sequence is CSASFREVAYEQYF. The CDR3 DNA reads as TGCAGTGCTAGTTTCAGGGAGGTGGCCTACGAGCAGTACTTC.

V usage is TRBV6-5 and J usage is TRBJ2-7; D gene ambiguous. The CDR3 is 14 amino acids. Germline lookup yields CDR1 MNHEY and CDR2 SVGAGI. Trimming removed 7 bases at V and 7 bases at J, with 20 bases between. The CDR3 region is CASMFKPPTWEQYF. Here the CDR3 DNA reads TGTGCCAGCATGTTTAAACCGCCTACGTGGGAGCAGTACTTC.

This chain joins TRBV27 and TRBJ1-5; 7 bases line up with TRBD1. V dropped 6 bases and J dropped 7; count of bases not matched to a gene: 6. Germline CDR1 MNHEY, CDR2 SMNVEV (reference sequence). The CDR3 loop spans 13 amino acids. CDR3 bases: TGTGCCAGCAGCTGGACAGGACGGCAGCCCCAGCATTTT. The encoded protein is CASSWTGRQPQHF.

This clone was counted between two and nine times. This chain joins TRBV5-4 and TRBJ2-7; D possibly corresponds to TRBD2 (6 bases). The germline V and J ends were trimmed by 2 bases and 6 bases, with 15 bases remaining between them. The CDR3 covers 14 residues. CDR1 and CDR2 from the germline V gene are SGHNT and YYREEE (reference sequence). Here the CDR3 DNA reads TGTGCCAGCAGCTTAGGACTATCGGTGGGCGAGCAGTACTTC. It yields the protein CASSLGLSVGEQYF.

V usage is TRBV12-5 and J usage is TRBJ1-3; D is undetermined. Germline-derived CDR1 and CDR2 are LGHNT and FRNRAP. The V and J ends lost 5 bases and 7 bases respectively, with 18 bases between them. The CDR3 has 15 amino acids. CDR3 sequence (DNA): TGTGCTAGTGGTACCACAACGGGTCGACCGAACACCATATATTTT. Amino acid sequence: CASGTTTGRPNTIYF. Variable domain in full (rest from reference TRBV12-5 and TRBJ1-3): DARVTQTPRHKVTEMGQEVTMRCQPILGHNTVFWYRQTMMQGLELLAYFRNRAPLDDSGMPKDRFSAEMPDATLATLKIQPSEPRDSAVYFCASGTTTGRPNTIYFGEGSWLTVV.

The CDR3 nucleotides are TGTGCCAGCAGCCAAGGGCAGGAGGCACCCCTCCACTTT. Its protein product is CASSQGQEAPLHF. This chain links TRBV3-1 (or the pseudogene TRBV3-2) with TRBJ1-6; D is uncertain. From germline, CDR1 is LGHDT and CDR2 YNNKEL (reference sequence). Between the trimmed V and J ends, which lost 1 base and 11 bases, there was a span of 9 bases. The CDR3 extends over 13 amino acids.

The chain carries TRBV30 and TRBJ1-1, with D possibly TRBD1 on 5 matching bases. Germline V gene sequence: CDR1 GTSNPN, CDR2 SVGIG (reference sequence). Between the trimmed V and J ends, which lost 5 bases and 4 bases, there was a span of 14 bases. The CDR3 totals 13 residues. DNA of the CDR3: TGTGCCTGGGCGTTCAGGGCCGCCACTGAAGCTTTCTTT. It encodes CAWAFRAATEAFF. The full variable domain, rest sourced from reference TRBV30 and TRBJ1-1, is SQTIHQWPATLVQPVGSPLSLECTVEGTSNPNLYWYRQAAGRGLQLLFYSVGIGQISSEVPQNLSASRPQDRQFILSSKKLLLSDSGFYLCAWAFRAATEAFFGQGTRLTVV.

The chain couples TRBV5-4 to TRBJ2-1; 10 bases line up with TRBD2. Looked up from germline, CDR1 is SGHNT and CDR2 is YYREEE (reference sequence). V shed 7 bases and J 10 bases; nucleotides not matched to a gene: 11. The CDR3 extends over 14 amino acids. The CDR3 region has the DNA TGTGCCAGCGGTCAGCGGGAGGGCTTTCGGGAGCAGTTCTTC. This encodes CASGQREGFREQFF.

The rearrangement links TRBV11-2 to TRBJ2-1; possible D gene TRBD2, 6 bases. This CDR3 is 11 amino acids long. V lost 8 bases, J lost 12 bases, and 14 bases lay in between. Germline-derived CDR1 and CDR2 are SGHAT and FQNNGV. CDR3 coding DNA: TGTGCCAGCGGGGGGAACGAGAGGCAGTTCTTC. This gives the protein CASGGNERQFF.

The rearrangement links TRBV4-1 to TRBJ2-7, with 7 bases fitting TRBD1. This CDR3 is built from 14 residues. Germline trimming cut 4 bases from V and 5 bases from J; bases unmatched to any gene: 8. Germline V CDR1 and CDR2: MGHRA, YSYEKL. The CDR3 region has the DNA TGCGCCAGCAGCCCAGGACAGGCAAGACACGAGCAGTACTTC. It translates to CASSPGQARHEQYF.

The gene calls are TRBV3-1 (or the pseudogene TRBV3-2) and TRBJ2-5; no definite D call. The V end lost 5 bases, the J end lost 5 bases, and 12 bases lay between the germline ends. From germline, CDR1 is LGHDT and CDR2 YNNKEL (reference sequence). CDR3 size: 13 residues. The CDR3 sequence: CASSSAPGETQYF. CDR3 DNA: TGTGCCAGCAGCTCTGCGCCCGGGGAGACCCAGTACTTC.